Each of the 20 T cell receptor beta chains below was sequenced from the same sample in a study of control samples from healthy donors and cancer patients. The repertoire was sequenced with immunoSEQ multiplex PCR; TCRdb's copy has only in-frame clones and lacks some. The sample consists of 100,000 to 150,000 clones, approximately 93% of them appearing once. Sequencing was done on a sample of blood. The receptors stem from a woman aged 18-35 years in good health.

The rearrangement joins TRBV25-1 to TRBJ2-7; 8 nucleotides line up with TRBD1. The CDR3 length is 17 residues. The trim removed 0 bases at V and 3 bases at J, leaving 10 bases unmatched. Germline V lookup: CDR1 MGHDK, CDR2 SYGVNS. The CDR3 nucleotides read TGTGCCAGCAGTGAATATTCCCCTCCAGACAGGGGCTACGAGCAGTACTTC. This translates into CASSEYSPPDRGYEQYF.

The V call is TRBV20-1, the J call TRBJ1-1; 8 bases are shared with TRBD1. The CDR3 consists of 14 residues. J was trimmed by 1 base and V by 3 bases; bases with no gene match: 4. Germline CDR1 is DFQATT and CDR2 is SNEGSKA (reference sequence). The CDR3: CSASWQGANTEAFF. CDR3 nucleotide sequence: TGCAGTGCTAGTTGGCAGGGGGCGAACACTGAAGCTTTCTTT.

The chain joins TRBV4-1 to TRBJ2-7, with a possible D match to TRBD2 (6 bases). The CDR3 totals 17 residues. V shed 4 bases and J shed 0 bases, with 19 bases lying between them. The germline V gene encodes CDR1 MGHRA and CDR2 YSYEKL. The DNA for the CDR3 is TGCGCCAGCAGCCGAGCTCCAAGTGGAGGGAGCTCCTACGAGCAGTACTTC. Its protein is CASSRAPSGGSSYEQYF.

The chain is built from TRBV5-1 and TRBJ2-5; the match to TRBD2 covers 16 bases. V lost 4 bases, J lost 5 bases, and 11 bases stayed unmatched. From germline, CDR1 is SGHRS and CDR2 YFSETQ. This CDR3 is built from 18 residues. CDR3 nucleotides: TGCGCCAGCAGCGCGAAGGGACTAGCGGGGGGGCAGGTGGAGACCCAGTACTTC. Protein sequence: CASSAKGLAGGQVETQYF. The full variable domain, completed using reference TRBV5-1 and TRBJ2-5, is KAGVTQTPRYLIKTRGQQVTLSCSPISGHRSVSWYQQTPGQGLQFLFEYFSETQRNKGNFPGRFSGRQFSNSRSEMNVSTLELGDSALYLCASSAKGLAGGQVETQYFGPGTRLLVL.

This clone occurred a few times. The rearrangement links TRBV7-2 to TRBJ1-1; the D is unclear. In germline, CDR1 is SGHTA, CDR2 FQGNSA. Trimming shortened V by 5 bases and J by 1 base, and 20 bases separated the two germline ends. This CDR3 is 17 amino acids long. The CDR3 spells CASSEGLQRVPNTEAFF. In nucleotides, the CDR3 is TGTGCCAGCAGCGAAGGTCTCCAGCGGGTGCCGAACACTGAAGCTTTCTTT.

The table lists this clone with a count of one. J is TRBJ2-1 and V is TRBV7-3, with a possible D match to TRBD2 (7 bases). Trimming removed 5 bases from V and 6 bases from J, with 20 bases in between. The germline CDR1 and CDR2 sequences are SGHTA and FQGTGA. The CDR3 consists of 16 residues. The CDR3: CASSLQGARGLNEQFF. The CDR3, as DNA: TGTGCCAGCAGCCTACAGGGTGCGCGGGGGCTCAATGAGCAGTTCTTC. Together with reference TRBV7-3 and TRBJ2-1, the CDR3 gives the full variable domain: GAGVSQTPSNKVTEKGKYVELRCDPISGHTALYWYRQSLGQGPEFLIYFQGTGAADDSGLPNDRFFAVRPEGSVSTLKIQRTERGDSAVYLCASSLQGARGLNEQFFGPGTRLTVL.

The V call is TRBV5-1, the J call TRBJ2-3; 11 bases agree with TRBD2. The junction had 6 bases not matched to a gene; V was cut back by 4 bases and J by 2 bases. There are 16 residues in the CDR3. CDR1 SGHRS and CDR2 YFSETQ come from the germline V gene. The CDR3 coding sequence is TGCGCCAGCAGCGCCAGACTAGCGGGGTCCACAGATACGCAGTATTTT. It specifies CASSARLAGSTDTQYF.

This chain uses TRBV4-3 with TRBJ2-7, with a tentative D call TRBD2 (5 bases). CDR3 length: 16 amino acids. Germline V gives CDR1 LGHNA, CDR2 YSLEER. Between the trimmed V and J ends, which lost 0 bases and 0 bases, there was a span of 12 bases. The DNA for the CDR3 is TGCGCCAGCAGCCAAGACCTTCGGACTCTCTCCTACGAGCAGTACTTC. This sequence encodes CASSQDLRTLSYEQYF.

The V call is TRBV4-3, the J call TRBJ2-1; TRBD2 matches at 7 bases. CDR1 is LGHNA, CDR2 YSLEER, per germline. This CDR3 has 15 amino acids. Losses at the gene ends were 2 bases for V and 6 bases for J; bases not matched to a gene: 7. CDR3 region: CASSQPVGGSNEQFF. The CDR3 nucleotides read TGCGCCAGCAGCCAACCGGTTGGCGGGAGCAATGAGCAGTTCTTC.

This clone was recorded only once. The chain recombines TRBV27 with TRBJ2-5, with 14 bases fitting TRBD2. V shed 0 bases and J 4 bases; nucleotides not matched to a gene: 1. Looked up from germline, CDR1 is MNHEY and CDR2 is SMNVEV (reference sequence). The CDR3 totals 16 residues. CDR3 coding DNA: TGTGCCAGCAGTTTATCGGGGACTAGCGGGAGAGAGACCCAGTACTTC. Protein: CASSLSGTSGRETQYF.

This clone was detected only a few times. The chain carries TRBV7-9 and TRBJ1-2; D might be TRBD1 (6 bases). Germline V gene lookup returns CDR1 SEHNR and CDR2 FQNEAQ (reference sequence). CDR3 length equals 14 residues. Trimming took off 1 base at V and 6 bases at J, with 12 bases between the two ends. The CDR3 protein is CASSLEQGRDGYTF. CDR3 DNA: TGTGCCAGCAGCTTAGAGCAGGGGAGGGATGGCTACACCTTC.

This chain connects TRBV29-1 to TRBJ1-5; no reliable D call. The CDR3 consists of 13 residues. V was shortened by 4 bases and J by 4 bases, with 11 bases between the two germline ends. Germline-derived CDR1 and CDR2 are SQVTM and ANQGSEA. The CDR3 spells CSVAVRTNQPQHF. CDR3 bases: TGCAGCGTTGCGGTAAGGACTAATCAGCCCCAGCATTTT.

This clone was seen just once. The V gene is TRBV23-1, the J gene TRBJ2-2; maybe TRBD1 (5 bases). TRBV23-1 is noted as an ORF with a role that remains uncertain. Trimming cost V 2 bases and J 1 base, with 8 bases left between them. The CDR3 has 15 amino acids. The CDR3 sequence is CASSQQGWNTGELFF. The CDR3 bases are TGCGCCAGCAGTCAACAGGGATGGAACACCGGGGAGCTGTTTTTT.

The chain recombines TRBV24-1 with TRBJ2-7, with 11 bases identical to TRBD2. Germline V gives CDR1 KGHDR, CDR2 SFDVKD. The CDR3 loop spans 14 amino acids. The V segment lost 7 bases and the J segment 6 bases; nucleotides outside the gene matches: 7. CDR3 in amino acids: CATSLTGTSGEQYF. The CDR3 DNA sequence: TGTGCCACCAGCTTAACCGGGACTAGCGGCGAGCAGTACTTC.

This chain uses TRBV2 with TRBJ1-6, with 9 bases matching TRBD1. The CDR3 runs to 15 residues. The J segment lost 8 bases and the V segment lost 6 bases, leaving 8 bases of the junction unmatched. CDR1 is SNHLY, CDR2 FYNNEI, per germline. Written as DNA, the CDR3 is TGTGCCAGCAGCCCGGACAGGGGCCTTTATTCACCCCTCCACTTT. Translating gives CASSPDRGLYSPLHF.

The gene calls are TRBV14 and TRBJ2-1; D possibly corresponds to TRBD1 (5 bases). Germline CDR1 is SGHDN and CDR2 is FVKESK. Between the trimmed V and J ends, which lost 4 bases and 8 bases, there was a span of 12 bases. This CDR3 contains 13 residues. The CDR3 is CASSLQAIDEQFF. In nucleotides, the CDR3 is TGTGCCAGCAGCCTACAGGCTATTGATGAGCAGTTCTTC.

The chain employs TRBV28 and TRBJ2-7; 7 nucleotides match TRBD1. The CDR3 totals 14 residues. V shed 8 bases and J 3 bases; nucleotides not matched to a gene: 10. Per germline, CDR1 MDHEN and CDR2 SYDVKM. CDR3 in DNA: TGTGCCAGCGAGCGTCACAGGGGCCTCTACGAGCAGTACTTC. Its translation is CASERHRGLYEQYF.

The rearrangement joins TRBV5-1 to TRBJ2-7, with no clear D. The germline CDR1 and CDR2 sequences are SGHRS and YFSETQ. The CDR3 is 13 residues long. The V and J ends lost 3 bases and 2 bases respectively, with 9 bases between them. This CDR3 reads CASSSGLAYEQYF. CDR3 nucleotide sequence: TGCGCCAGCAGCTCCGGTTTGGCCTACGAGCAGTACTTC.

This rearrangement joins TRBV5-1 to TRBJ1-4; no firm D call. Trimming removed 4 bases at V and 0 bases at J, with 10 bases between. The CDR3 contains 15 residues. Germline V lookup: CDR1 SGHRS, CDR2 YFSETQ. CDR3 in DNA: TGCGCCAGCAGCATGACACCCGCAACTAATGAAAAACTGTTTTTT. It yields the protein CASSMTPATNEKLFF.

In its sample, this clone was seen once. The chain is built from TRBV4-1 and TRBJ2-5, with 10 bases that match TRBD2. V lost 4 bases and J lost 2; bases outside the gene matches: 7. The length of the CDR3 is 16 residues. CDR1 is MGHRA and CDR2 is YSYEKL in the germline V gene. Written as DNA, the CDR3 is TGCGCCAGCAGCCCACACGGGACTAGCGCACAAGAGACCCAGTACTTC. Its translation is CASSPHGTSAQETQYF.